The rows below give T cell receptor beta chains drawn from one sample of a study of T cells in narcolepsy. Generated by immunoSEQ multiplex PCR, the TCRdb table keeps only in-frame clones and is missing some. The sample carries 24,000 or so clones, approximately 85% recorded once. The sample taken for sequencing was CD45RA- memory CD4+ T cells from PBMCs. The receptor set was obtained from a human donor with narcolepsy. Each CDR3 is given with its conserved first and last residue. A D gene is named only where the DNA matches it firmly. Clone size is not always given. Where it is, it says once, few, many or a class for expanded clones.

d_call: TRBD2; clone_size: NA; v_call: TRBV5-1; j_call: TRBJ2-1; cdr3_nt: TGCGCCAGCAGCGGCGGGAGTGGAGGCGATGAGCAGTTCTTC; cdr3_aa: CASSGGSGGDEQFF
d_call: NA; clone_size: NA; v_call: TRBV14; j_call: TRBJ2-2; cdr3_nt: TGTGCCAGCAGCTCCATCCGGACTGCTAACACCGGGGAGCTGTTTTTT; cdr3_aa: CASSSIRTANTGELFF
d_call: NA; clone_size: NA; v_call: TRBV7-2; j_call: TRBJ1-5; cdr3_nt: TGTGCCAGCAGTCCGGATTCGGGGGCGTTGGTTCAGCCCCAGCATTTT; cdr3_aa: CASSPDSGALVQPQHF
d_call: TRBD1; clone_size: NA; v_call: TRBV7-2; j_call: TRBJ1-2; cdr3_nt: TGTGCCAGCAGCGACTTGGGACAGGGTGAGATCTATGGCTACACCTTC; cdr3_aa: CASSDLGQGEIYGYTF
d_call: NA; clone_size: NA; v_call: TRBV5-1; j_call: TRBJ2-1; cdr3_nt: TGCGCCAGCAGGGAGGGGGAAGTATACGGTGAGCAGTTCTTC; cdr3_aa: CASREGEVYGEQFF
d_call: NA; clone_size: few; v_call: TRBV6-5; j_call: TRBJ1-3; cdr3_nt: TGTGCCAGCAGTCCAGGATCTGCGGGGAACACCATATATTTT; cdr3_aa: CASSPGSAGNTIYF
d_call: NA; clone_size: few; v_call: TRBV28; j_call: TRBJ1-5; cdr3_nt: TGTGCCAGCCGTTGGGGGGAGACCAATCAGCCCCAGCATTTT; cdr3_aa: CASRWGETNQPQHF
d_call: TRBD1; clone_size: NA; v_call: TRBV19; j_call: TRBJ1-5; cdr3_nt: TGTGCCAGTAGTCAAGGACAGGGGCCTCAGCCCCAGCATTTT; cdr3_aa: CASSQGQGPQPQHF
d_call: NA; clone_size: NA; v_call: TRBV7-8; j_call: TRBJ2-5; cdr3_nt: TGTGCCAGCAGCTTAGAACAAGGGTTAGAGACCCAGTACTTC; cdr3_aa: CASSLEQGLETQYF
d_call: TRBD1; clone_size: NA; v_call: TRBV29-1; j_call: TRBJ1-4; cdr3_nt: TGCAGCGTTGGGTTATCAGGGGGCAGGGAAAAACTGTTTTTT; cdr3_aa: CSVGLSGGREKLFF
d_call: NA; clone_size: few; v_call: TRBV5-1; j_call: TRBJ1-3; cdr3_nt: TGCGCCAGCAGCTTGGAAGTCCAGGGTTCTGGAAACACCATATATTTT; cdr3_aa: CASSLEVQGSGNTIYF
d_call: TRBD1; clone_size: NA; v_call: TRBV10-3; j_call: TRBJ2-7; cdr3_nt: TGTGCCATCAGTTCGGGACAGGGGGCGCCTGAGCAGTACTTC; cdr3_aa: CAISSGQGAPEQYF
d_call: NA; clone_size: NA; v_call: TRBV7-2; j_call: TRBJ2-1; cdr3_nt: TGTGCCAGCAGCCCTCAGGGGGGATTAGGCAATGAGCAGTTCTTC; cdr3_aa: CASSPQGGLGNEQFF
d_call: NA; clone_size: NA; v_call: TRBV18; j_call: TRBJ2-1; cdr3_nt: TGTGCCAGCTCACCACAACGGAATGAGCAGTTCTTC; cdr3_aa: CASSPQRNEQFF
d_call: NA; clone_size: NA; v_call: TRBV6-1; j_call: TRBJ2-7; cdr3_nt: TGTGCCACCATACAGGGAGCAGCCTACGAGCAGTACTTC; cdr3_aa: CATIQGAAYEQYF
d_call: TRBD1; clone_size: NA; v_call: TRBV5-4; j_call: TRBJ1-1; cdr3_nt: TGTGCCAGCAGCTTGGACAGGGGAGGAACTGAAGCTTTCTTT; cdr3_aa: CASSLDRGGTEAFF
d_call: NA; clone_size: NA; v_call: TRBV10-3; j_call: TRBJ1-3; cdr3_nt: TGTGCCATCAGTGGGGGCATCCTATCTGGGAGAAACACCATATATTTT; cdr3_aa: CAISGGILSGRNTIYF
d_call: NA; clone_size: NA; v_call: TRBV11-2; j_call: TRBJ2-3; cdr3_nt: TGTGCCAGCAGCACCGGCCGAGCCAATACGCAGTATTTT; cdr3_aa: CASSTGRANTQYF
d_call: NA; clone_size: NA; v_call: TRBV10-3; j_call: TRBJ2-1; cdr3_nt: TGTGCCATCAGCCCCCCCGGGACTTCCTACAATGAGCAGTTCTTC; cdr3_aa: CAISPPGTSYNEQFF
d_call: TRBD1; clone_size: NA; v_call: TRBV7-7; j_call: TRBJ2-7; cdr3_nt: TGTGCCAGCAGCCAGGACAGGGGCTACGAGCAGTACTTC; cdr3_aa: CASSQDRGYEQYF
d_call: TRBD1; clone_size: NA; v_call: TRBV6-1; j_call: TRBJ2-3; cdr3_nt: TGTGCCAGCAGTGCCGGGACAGGGCCAGATACGCAGTATTTT; cdr3_aa: CASSAGTGPDTQYF
d_call: TRBD1; clone_size: NA; v_call: TRBV5-8; j_call: TRBJ2-5; cdr3_nt: TGTGCCAGCAGCTCCGACAGGGCGGGAGAGACCCAGTACTTC; cdr3_aa: CASSSDRAGETQYF
d_call: NA; clone_size: NA; v_call: TRBV10-3; j_call: TRBJ2-6; cdr3_nt: TGTGCCATCAGTGAGTCGCAAGCATCTGGGGCCAACGTCCTGACTTTC; cdr3_aa: CAISESQASGANVLTF
d_call: NA; clone_size: NA; v_call: TRBV5-4; j_call: TRBJ1-2; cdr3_nt: TGTGCCAGCAGCGCGGGACGGGACTTCAATGGCTACACCTTC; cdr3_aa: CASSAGRDFNGYTF
d_call: TRBD1; clone_size: NA; v_call: TRBV5-1; j_call: TRBJ1-1; cdr3_nt: TGCGCCAGCAGCTTGTGGGGCACAGGGGCGATGAACACTGAAGCTTTCTTT; cdr3_aa: CASSLWGTGAMNTEAFF
d_call: NA; clone_size: NA; v_call: TRBV19; j_call: TRBJ2-3; cdr3_nt: TGTGCCAGTATGCAGCGATCCACAGATACGCAGTATTTT; cdr3_aa: CASMQRSTDTQYF
d_call: NA; clone_size: NA; v_call: TRBV2; j_call: TRBJ2-1; cdr3_nt: TGTGCCAGCAGTGAGCAGGGGGGGCATTATGAGCAGTTCTTC; cdr3_aa: CASSEQGGHYEQFF
d_call: NA; clone_size: NA; v_call: TRBV21-1; j_call: TRBJ2-5; cdr3_nt: TGTGCCAGCAAAATGGACAGGCAAGAGACCCAGTACTTC; cdr3_aa: CASKMDRQETQYF
d_call: NA; clone_size: NA; v_call: TRBV18; j_call: TRBJ1-1; cdr3_nt: TGTGCCAGCCTCGAGAGGTCCGCGAACACTGAAGCTTTCTTT; cdr3_aa: CASLERSANTEAFF
d_call: TRBD2; clone_size: few; v_call: TRBV5-5; j_call: TRBJ2-1; cdr3_nt: TGTGCCAGCAGCTTTGGGACTACAACTTACAATGAGCAGTTCTTC; cdr3_aa: CASSFGTTTYNEQFF
d_call: TRBD2; clone_size: NA; v_call: TRBV5-1; j_call: TRBJ2-3; cdr3_nt: TGCGCCAGCAGCTTTGGGGGGACTAGCGCCACAGATACGCAGTATTTT; cdr3_aa: CASSFGGTSATDTQYF
d_call: TRBD1; clone_size: NA; v_call: TRBV7-2; j_call: TRBJ1-2; cdr3_nt: TGTGCCACGAGCGAACCCGGGACAGGGAACTATGGCTACACCTTC; cdr3_aa: CATSEPGTGNYGYTF
d_call: NA; clone_size: NA; v_call: TRBV28; j_call: TRBJ2-5; cdr3_nt: TGTGCCAGCAGTTCTTTCGAAACACAAGAGACCCAGTACTTC; cdr3_aa: CASSSFETQETQYF
d_call: NA; clone_size: NA; v_call: TRBV7-9; j_call: TRBJ1-1; cdr3_nt: TGTGCCAGCAGCCCACTGAACACTGAAGCTTTCTTT; cdr3_aa: CASSPLNTEAFF
d_call: NA; clone_size: NA; v_call: TRBV6-5; j_call: TRBJ2-2; cdr3_nt: TGTGCCAGCAGTTACTCGTTCACCAGCAGCGGGGAGCTGTTTTTT; cdr3_aa: CASSYSFTSSGELFF
d_call: NA; clone_size: NA; v_call: TRBV7-6; j_call: TRBJ2-5; cdr3_nt: TGTGCCAGCAGCTTTATGTCCAGGTTTGAGGCCCAGTACTTC; cdr3_aa: CASSFMSRFEAQYF
d_call: NA; clone_size: NA; v_call: TRBV25-1; j_call: TRBJ2-3; cdr3_nt: TGTGCCAGCAGTGTACAGGGGGGGACAGATACGCAGTATTTT; cdr3_aa: CASSVQGGTDTQYF
d_call: NA; clone_size: NA; v_call: TRBV29-1; j_call: TRBJ2-1; cdr3_nt: TGCAGCGTTGTACGGCAGAGCTCCTACAATGAGCAGTTCTTC; cdr3_aa: CSVVRQSSYNEQFF
d_call: NA; clone_size: NA; v_call: TRBV28; j_call: TRBJ1-1; cdr3_nt: TGTGCCAGCAGTCCAACCGGGCCAGCAATGAACACTGAAGCTTTCTTT; cdr3_aa: CASSPTGPAMNTEAFF
d_call: NA; clone_size: NA; v_call: TRBV11-2; j_call: TRBJ1-3; cdr3_nt: TGTGCCAGCAGCTTAGACCGGGGAGCTGGAAACACCATATATTTT; cdr3_aa: CASSLDRGAGNTIYF
d_call: NA; clone_size: NA; v_call: TRBV5-1; j_call: TRBJ2-1; cdr3_nt: TGCGCCAGCAGCCCCATGGACTCATGGGAGCAGTTCTTC; cdr3_aa: CASSPMDSWEQFF
d_call: TRBD1; clone_size: NA; v_call: TRBV10-1; j_call: TRBJ1-1; cdr3_nt: TGCGCCAGCAGCCTGACAGGGGATATGAACACTGAAGCTTTCTTT; cdr3_aa: CASSLTGDMNTEAFF
d_call: NA; clone_size: NA; v_call: TRBV27; j_call: TRBJ2-1; cdr3_nt: TGTGCCAGCAGTTTACAAACACCCAGGGGAGGGCAGTTCTTC; cdr3_aa: CASSLQTPRGGQFF
d_call: NA; clone_size: NA; v_call: TRBV11-2; j_call: TRBJ2-3; cdr3_nt: TGTGCCAGCAGCTTAGGGAGAACAGATACGCAGTATTTT; cdr3_aa: CASSLGRTDTQYF
d_call: TRBD2; clone_size: NA; v_call: TRBV28; j_call: TRBJ2-1; cdr3_nt: TGTGCCAGCAGCCCGCAGACTAGCGGGACGACGGATGAGCAGTTCTTC; cdr3_aa: CASSPQTSGTTDEQFF
d_call: TRBD2; clone_size: NA; v_call: TRBV9; j_call: TRBJ2-5; cdr3_nt: TGTGCCAGCAGCGTAGAGGGACTAGCGGGTGAGACCCAGTACTTC; cdr3_aa: CASSVEGLAGETQYF
d_call: NA; clone_size: NA; v_call: TRBV2; j_call: TRBJ2-1; cdr3_nt: TGTGCCAGCAGTGAACGCAATGAGCAGTTCTTC; cdr3_aa: CASSERNEQFF
d_call: TRBD1; clone_size: NA; v_call: TRBV18; j_call: TRBJ1-1; cdr3_nt: TGTGCCAGCTCACCACCGAGACAGGGGAAACCTGAAGCTTTCTTT; cdr3_aa: CASSPPRQGKPEAFF
d_call: NA; clone_size: NA; v_call: TRBV5-1; j_call: TRBJ1-3; cdr3_nt: TGCGCCAGCAGGTTGGACAGTACGGACACCATATATTTT; cdr3_aa: CASRLDSTDTIYF
d_call: NA; clone_size: NA; v_call: TRBV29-1; j_call: TRBJ2-5; cdr3_nt: TGCAGCGTTGAACAGGGGCTTGGAGAGACCCAGTACTTC; cdr3_aa: CSVEQGLGETQYF
d_call: NA; clone_size: NA; v_call: TRBV6-7; j_call: TRBJ2-1; cdr3_nt: TGTGCCAGCAGTTACTCGATTACCCGAGAATACAATGAGCAGTTCTTC; cdr3_aa: CASSYSITREYNEQFF
d_call: TRBD2; clone_size: NA; v_call: TRBV5-1; j_call: TRBJ2-2; cdr3_nt: TGCGCCAGCTTAGCGGGACCAAACACCGGGGAGCTGTTTTTT; cdr3_aa: CASLAGPNTGELFF
d_call: NA; clone_size: NA; v_call: TRBV19; j_call: TRBJ1-5; cdr3_nt: TGTGCCAGTAGTATTTTGCCAGATAATCAGCCCCAGCATTTT; cdr3_aa: CASSILPDNQPQHF
d_call: NA; clone_size: NA; v_call: TRBV7-3; j_call: TRBJ2-6; cdr3_nt: TGTGCCAGCAGGGAGGACAGCGCTGCTGGGGCCAACGTCCTGACTTTC; cdr3_aa: CASREDSAAGANVLTF